Listed below are T cell receptor beta chains from one sample, sequenced in a study of cytomegalovirus exposure and HLA in healthy donors. Some clones are missing from TCRdb's copy, which holds only in-frame ones; the method was immunoSEQ multiplex PCR. Counted here are under 150,000 clones, 64% occurring once; the ten biggest clones make up less than 3%. The sample was PBMCs. These receptors all come from a middle-aged woman in good health and CMV-seronegative. CDR3s include the opening cysteine and the closing phenylalanine or tryptophan. The D gene is left open where the match is weak. Size is stated for part of the rows, as once, few or many counts, or as a class when the clone is expanded.

d_call	v_call	clone_size	j_call	cdr3_nt	cdr3_aa
TRBD1	TRBV2	.	TRBJ2-7	TGTGCCAGCAGTACAGGGGGCGAGCAGTACTTC	CASSTGGEQYF
TRBD1	TRBV7-9	.	TRBJ2-5	TGTGCCAGCAGCTTCAACAGGGGTAGAGAAGAGACCCAGTACTTC	CASSFNRGREETQYF
.	TRBV5-4	.	TRBJ2-1	TGTGCCAGCAGCTGGACTGTGAGCGATGAGCAGTTCTTC	CASSWTVSDEQFF
TRBD1	TRBV19	few	TRBJ1-6	TGTGCCAGTAGTCTCGACAGGGGAGTCAGTTCACCCCTCCACTTT	CASSLDRGVSSPLHF
TRBD1	TRBV19	.	TRBJ1-1	TGTGCCAGTAGTATCCCAACAGGGGGCAAGACTGAAGCTTTCTTT	CASSIPTGGKTEAFF
TRBD2	TRBV7-9	.	TRBJ2-2	TGTGCCAGCAGCTTATTTAGCGGGGGCTCGAAGCGGACCGGGGAGCTGTTTTTT	CASSLFSGGSKRTGELFF
.	TRBV7-9	.	TRBJ1-2	TGTGCCAGCAGCCCACTGGGCGGCAGGGAGGACTATGGCTACACCTTC	CASSPLGGREDYGYTF
.	TRBV27	.	TRBJ1-1	TGTGCCAGCAGTTTTGGGGGGGCAGGGTTTCTCCAACAAACCTTT	CASSFGGAGFLQQTF
TRBD1	TRBV28	.	TRBJ1-1	TGTGCCAGCAGCGAGACAGGGGTCAAGAACACTGAAGCTTTCTTT	CASSETGVKNTEAFF
.	TRBV28	.	TRBJ1-6	TGTGCCAGCAGTATTAACGGTGTACGAGATAATTCACCCCTCCACTTT	CASSINGVRDNSPLHF
.	TRBV9	.	TRBJ1-2	TGTGCCAGCAGCGTAGCTCGGGGGGAGGGTGGCTACACCTTC	CASSVARGEGGYTF
.	TRBV7-3	few	TRBJ2-1	TGTGCCAGCAGCTTACCGGGGTCAGGGGCCGGTAATGAGCAGTTCTTC	CASSLPGSGAGNEQFF
TRBD1	TRBV5-4	.	TRBJ1-1	TGTGCCAGCAGCTTGAATACAGGGGTTAGACCTGAAGCTTTCTTT	CASSLNTGVRPEAFF
TRBD2	TRBV7-2	.	TRBJ2-5	TGTGCCAGCAGCCTCCCAGCGGGGGGGGGAGGAGAGACCCAGTACTTC	CASSLPAGGGGETQYF
.	TRBV4-2	few	TRBJ2-7	TGTGCCAGCAGCTCCTGCTTCACAACGACTAGTCGGGAGCAGTACTTC	CASSSCFTTTSREQYF
.	TRBV7-2	.	TRBJ1-3	TGTGCCAGCACCTCATCGGTCCAGGGGCGAAACACCATATATTTT	CASTSSVQGRNTIYF
.	TRBV6-1	.	TRBJ1-1	TGTGCCAGCAGTGAAGGGACAGTTCCTGGGGACACTGAAGCTTTCTTT	CASSEGTVPGDTEAFF
.	TRBV5-6	few	TRBJ2-3	TGTGCCAGCAGCTTAACAGGGCCAGATACGCAGTATTTT	CASSLTGPDTQYF
TRBD1	TRBV4-2	few	TRBJ1-3	TGTGCCAGCAGCCGGGGACAGGGGGCGGGAAACACCATATATTTT	CASSRGQGAGNTIYF
TRBD1	TRBV19	.	TRBJ1-2	TGTGCCAGTAGTGAGGGACAGGGACTATATGGCTACACCTTC	CASSEGQGLYGYTF
.	TRBV5-4	.	TRBJ1-2	TGTGCCAGCAGCTTGGAACAGGTTACGGGCTACACCTTC	CASSLEQVTGYTF
TRBD1	TRBV28	.	TRBJ2-7	TGTGCCAGCGGGGACAGTCCCTACTCCTACGAGCAGTACTTC	CASGDSPYSYEQYF
.	TRBV19	.	TRBJ2-7	TGTGCCAGTAGTATCGGTTCTACAGGGATCTACGAGCAGTACTTC	CASSIGSTGIYEQYF
TRBD1	TRBV5-1	.	TRBJ1-2	TGCGCCAGCAGCTTGGCCAGGGGGCAGTATGGCTACACCTTC	CASSLARGQYGYTF
TRBD1	TRBV6-5	.	TRBJ1-2	TGTGCCAGCAGTACAGGGGGCCTGAACTATGGCTACACCTTC	CASSTGGLNYGYTF
TRBD2	TRBV11-2	few	TRBJ2-2	TGTGCCAGCAGCTCCCAACTAGCGGGGGGAGGCGGGGAGCTGTTTTTT	CASSSQLAGGGGELFF
.	TRBV9	.	TRBJ1-4	TGTGCCAGCAGCCCTACGTTTGGAACAGTCCATGAAAAACTGTTTTTT	CASSPTFGTVHEKLFF
TRBD1	TRBV6-6	.	TRBJ1-2	TGTGCCAGCAGGGCCGGACAGGGTGTGTCCTATGGCTACACCTTC	CASRAGQGVSYGYTF
.	TRBV28	once	TRBJ1-6	TGTGCCAGCAGTTTGTTCAGTGATTCACCCCTCCACTTT	CASSLFSDSPLHF
.	TRBV7-3	.	TRBJ1-1	TGTGCCAGCAGCTTAAGTAGGGGAAACACTGAAGCTTTCTTT	CASSLSRGNTEAFF
TRBD1	TRBV19	few	TRBJ1-3	TGTGCCAGTAGTGGGACAGTCACTGGAAACACCATATATTTT	CASSGTVTGNTIYF
TRBD2	TRBV28	.	TRBJ2-7	TGTGCCAGCAGAGCTCCGGCCTCCAACGCGGGGGGGCAGTACTTC	CASRAPASNAGGQYF
.	TRBV10-3	.	TRBJ2-7	TGTGCCATCAGTCCGAGAGGCTACGAGCAGTACTTC	CAISPRGYEQYF
.	TRBV7-2	.	TRBJ1-4	TGTGCCAGCAGCTTAGGCGTGAAACTGTTTTTT	CASSLGVKLFF
.	TRBV27	.	TRBJ2-3	TGTGCCAGCAGTCTCCTAGGGGGACGTACTACAGATACGCAGTATTTT	CASSLLGGRTTDTQYF
TRBD1	TRBV5-4	.	TRBJ2-7	TGTGCCAGCAGTTTTGGGACAGGGGGCGACGAGCAGTACTTC	CASSFGTGGDEQYF
.	TRBV28	.	TRBJ1-2	TGTGCCAGCAGAACACACCAGGGCGCCAATGGCTACACCTTC	CASRTHQGANGYTF